Here is one T cell receptor beta chain with its context. Its antigen remains unidentified. V was trimmed by 2 bases and J by 4 bases, leaving 21 bases between them. CDR3 length: 17 residues. Germline V gene data show CDR1 as MNHNS and CDR2 as SASEGT. This entry comes from a study of Tregs in tolerant kidney transplant recipients. Study results and caveats: The small number of patients limits these findings pending further validation. Nucleotide sequences could not be compared across some patients' samples due to primer changes. Tregs expanded with activated donor B cells seemed most donor-specific.

Related graft donors supplied nonmyeloablative bone marrow transplants, and mixed chimerism was transient. Unstimulated regulatory T cells (CD4+CD25+CD127-), CD4+CD25- non-regulatory cells, CD4 and CD8 cells were FACS-sorted from thawed PBMCs. Using immunoSEQ multiplex PCR, the repertoire was profiled, and TCRdb retains in-frame clones only, with some absent. The sample lists more than 20,000 clones; 81% were seen once. The V gene is TRBV6-1, the J gene TRBJ2-7; no definite D call. The TCR originated in a human patient who received a combined kidney and bone marrow transplant. The graft donor may have contributed some T cells. The sequencing here drew on CD8+ T cells from blood (PBMCs), taken 6 months after the transplant. DNA of the CDR3: TGTGCCAGCAGTGAATCCCCTCGATATAGCTCCTCATACGAGCAGTACTTC. It is translated as CASSESPRYSSSYEQYF.